These T cell receptor beta chains were read from a single sample in a study of blood T cell repertoires in COVID-19. The method was immunoSEQ multiplex PCR; TCRdb's version includes in-frame clones alone and lacks a portion of them. This table holds around 310,000 clones, roughly 86% found once. Sequencing input: PBMCs or T cells enriched from blood (not recorded which). Every receptor here comes from a woman in her 30s who had recovered from COVID-19. CDR3s include the opening cysteine and the closing phenylalanine or tryptophan. The order of the fields is J gene, clone size, V gene, D gene, CDR3 DNA, CDR3 protein. D genes are given only for firm matches. Some rows mark clone size as missing; the rest say once, few, many or name a class of expanded clone.

TRBJ1-4 | - | TRBV28 | - | TGTGCCGAAGGCAGGGCAAGAAATGAAAAACTGTTTTTT | CAEGRARNEKLFF
TRBJ2-7 | - | TRBV6-2/TRBV6-3 | TRBD2 | TGTGCCAGCAGTCTCTCTCCTTTAGCGGGATCCTACGAGCAGTACTTC | CASSLSPLAGSYEQYF
TRBJ1-2 | once | TRBV21-1 | - | TGTGCCAGCAGCAAATCCGGCAGGGGGCGCCGGGGCTACACCTTC | CASSKSGRGRRGYTF
TRBJ2-5 | - | TRBV5-1 | - | TGCGCCAGCAGCTTGGTCGGTGGAGGGCTCCAAGAGACCCAGTACTTC | CASSLVGGGLQETQYF
TRBJ2-7 | - | TRBV6-5 | TRBD1 | TGTGCCAGCAGTTATTCCGGGACAGTAGACGAGCAGTACTTC | CASSYSGTVDEQYF
TRBJ1-6 | - | TRBV7-2 | - | TGTGCCAGCAGCTTGACGTTTGGGCAGGGTGATTCACCCCTCCACTTT | CASSLTFGQGDSPLHF
TRBJ1-2 | once | TRBV7-8 | - | TGTGCCAGCAGCCGGCGGGGGATATATGGCTACACCTTC | CASSRRGIYGYTF
TRBJ2-7 | - | TRBV3-1/TRBV3-2 | TRBD2 | TGTGCCAGCAGCCTACTAGCGGGAGGGCCGCGGGAGCAGTACTTC | CASSLLAGGPREQYF
TRBJ1-2 | - | TRBV3-1/TRBV3-2 | - | TGTGCCAGCAGCCACGCGACTCTCCCCGATGGCTACACCTTC | CASSHATLPDGYTF
TRBJ1-5 | - | TRBV2 | TRBD1 | TGTGCCAGCAGAGCCCGGACAGGGTGGAATCAGCCCCAGCATTTT | CASRARTGWNQPQHF
TRBJ2-3 | once | TRBV19 | - | TGTGCCAGTAGAGAAACACAGGGTTTCACAGATACGCAGTATTTT | CASRETQGFTDTQYF
TRBJ2-5 | - | TRBV5-5 | TRBD2 | TGTGCCAGCAGCTTACCCAGGACTAGCGGGAGCCAAGAGACCCAGTACTTC | CASSLPRTSGSQETQYF
TRBJ2-3 | - | TRBV6-5 | - | TGTGCCAGCACCCCCTATCACCTTAGCACAGATACGCAGTATTTT | CASTPYHLSTDTQYF
TRBJ2-5 | - | TRBV4-2 | TRBD2 | TGTGCCAGCAGCCAAGACTCGGGAGGCCAAGAGACCCAGTACTTC | CASSQDSGGQETQYF
TRBJ1-2 | - | TRBV6-1 | - | TGTGCCAGCAGTGAATTGGGAGCAGGAATCACCTTC | CASSELGAGITF
TRBJ2-5 | - | TRBV3-1/TRBV3-2 | TRBD1 | TGTGCCAGCAGCCAAGGTGTTGGCACAGGGGGAGAGACCCAGTACTTC | CASSQGVGTGGETQYF
TRBJ1-6 | - | TRBV7-9 | - | TGTGCCAGCAGCCGCCTAACTAGCTCCTATAATTCACCCCTCCACTTT | CASSRLTSSYNSPLHF
TRBJ2-5 | - | TRBV24-1 | - | TGTGCCACCAAGAGGCCCCAAGAGACCCAGTACTTC | CATKRPQETQYF
TRBJ2-5 | - | TRBV2 | TRBD1 | TGTGCCAGCAGTGAACAGGGACAGCAAGAGACCCAGTACTTC | CASSEQGQQETQYF
TRBJ1-1 | - | TRBV28 | - | TGTGCCAGCAGTTTCCCATGGGGCAGGGGAGCTTTCTTT | CASSFPWGRGAFF
TRBJ1-5 | - | TRBV12-3/TRBV12-4 | - | TGTGCCAGCAGTTTTCGTCTTAATCAGCCCCAGCATTTT | CASSFRLNQPQHF
TRBJ1-3 | - | TRBV7-9 | - | TGTGCCAGCAGCTTAGGTTATTGGCCGATTGCCTCTGGAAACACCATATATTTT | CASSLGYWPIASGNTIYF
TRBJ2-1 | - | TRBV15 | TRBD2 | TGTGCCACCAGCGGGACTAGCGGTTACAATGAGCAGTTCTTC | CATSGTSGYNEQFF
TRBJ1-1 | - | TRBV15 | - | TGTGCCACCAGCAGCCCCAGGGGCGAGAACACTGAAGCTTTCTTT | CATSSPRGENTEAFF
TRBJ1-4 | - | TRBV15 | TRBD1 | TGTGCCACCAGCTCCCGACAGGGCGTCAATGAAAAACTGTTTTTT | CATSSRQGVNEKLFF
TRBJ2-7 | few | TRBV3-1/TRBV3-2 | TRBD1 | TGTGCCAGCAGCTCTACCCGGGACAGCTCCGAGCAGTACTTC | CASSSTRDSSEQYF
TRBJ1-6 | - | TRBV6-5 | TRBD1 | TGTGCCAGCAGTTACTCCGGACAGGGTTTGGGGTCACCCCTCCACTTT | CASSYSGQGLGSPLHF
TRBJ1-3 | - | TRBV5-4 | - | TGTGCCAGCAGCTTGGCTCCGGGAAGCTCTGGAAACACCATATATTTT | CASSLAPGSSGNTIYF
TRBJ2-1 | once | TRBV11-3 | - | TGTGCCAGCAGCCAGACTGGAGGGGAACTCAATGAGCAGTTCTTC | CASSQTGGELNEQFF
TRBJ1-4 | - | TRBV18 | TRBD1 | TGTGCCAGCTCACGACAGGGGACAACTAATGAAAAACTGTTTTTT | CASSRQGTTNEKLFF
TRBJ1-1 | once | TRBV28 | TRBD1 | TGTGCCAGCAGTACCAGGGGGTTGGACACTGAAGCTTTCTTT | CASSTRGLDTEAFF
TRBJ2-5 | - | TRBV5-1 | - | TGCGCCAGCAGCTTGGGTCCCCAGGGGCCAGAGACCCAGTACTTC | CASSLGPQGPETQYF
TRBJ1-5 | - | TRBV10-2 | TRBD1 | TGCGCCAGCGACGGGGACAGGGGAAGCAATCAGCCCCAGCATTTT | CASDGDRGSNQPQHF
TRBJ1-5 | - | TRBV19 | - | TGTGCCAGTAGTATAGAATTGATCACCGTGAGAATGAGCAATCAGCCCCAGCATTTT | CASSIELITVRMSNQPQHF
TRBJ1-2 | - | TRBV6-6 | - | TGTGCCAGCAGTTACTCGGGGGGGCAGGTTGGCTACACCTTC | CASSYSGGQVGYTF
TRBJ2-4 | - | TRBV28 | - | TGTGCCAGCAGTTTACCTGGTCAGGAAAACATTCAGTACTTC | CASSLPGQENIQYF
TRBJ2-3 | - | TRBV10-2 | TRBD2 | TGCGCCAGCAGTGACCCCCTACTGGCGGGAGGAGATACGCAGTATTTT | CASSDPLLAGGDTQYF
TRBJ2-2 | - | TRBV21-1 | - | TGTGCCAGCAGCAATAGTCGGGACAGGGGGAAAACCGGGGAGCTGTTTTTT | CASSNSRDRGKTGELFF
TRBJ2-7 | - | TRBV4-2 | TRBD1 | TGTGCCAGCAGCCAAGATTTAAGGGGGCATAGCTCCTACGAGCAGTACTTC | CASSQDLRGHSSYEQYF
TRBJ2-7 | - | TRBV25-1 | - | TGTGCCAGCAGTGTAACCGGGAAGACCTACGAGCAGTACTTC | CASSVTGKTYEQYF
TRBJ2-3 | - | TRBV7-9 | TRBD1 | TGTGCCAGCAGCTTACGACTCCGGGGACAGGATACGCAGTATTTT | CASSLRLRGQDTQYF
TRBJ2-7 | - | TRBV7-9 | - | TGTGCCAGCAGCCCCCAAGAGTCCTACGAGCAGTACTTC | CASSPQESYEQYF
TRBJ2-3 | - | TRBV2 | - | TGTGCCAGCAAGGGGGGGCCTGCGGATACGCAGTATTTT | CASKGGPADTQYF
TRBJ2-1 | - | TRBV27 | TRBD1 | TGTGCCAGCAGTATCACGGGACAGTTCTTCAATGAGCAGTTCTTC | CASSITGQFFNEQFF
TRBJ2-5 | - | TRBV5-6 | TRBD1 | TGTGCCAGCAGCTTGGAAGCCGGGACAGGGCTCCAAGAGACCCAGTACTTC | CASSLEAGTGLQETQYF
TRBJ2-3 | - | TRBV7-8 | TRBD2 | TGTGCCAGCAGCTTAGCGTCCGCAGGGAGGGCAGATACGCAGTATTTT | CASSLASAGRADTQYF
TRBJ2-2 | - | TRBV7-2 | TRBD2 | TGTGCCAGCAGCTTTAGCGGGAGCGGGTATAGCACCGGGGAGCTGTTTTTT | CASSFSGSGYSTGELFF
TRBJ2-5 | - | TRBV5-8 | - | TGTGCCAGCAGCAAACAAGGACAGCACCAAGAGACCCAGTACTTC | CASSKQGQHQETQYF
TRBJ2-1 | - | TRBV7-9 | - | TGTGCCAGCAGCTCTCCGGGAGATAAAGGGAATGAGCAGTTCTTC | CASSSPGDKGNEQFF
TRBJ2-1 | - | TRBV6-4 | TRBD2 | TGTGCCAGCAGTGACGCTGGCAATCCTAGCGGGAGGATTGAGCAGTTCTTC | CASSDAGNPSGRIEQFF
TRBJ2-3 | - | TRBV28 | - | TGTGCCAGCAGTTTGCCCCTAGACAGGATTAGCATAGATACGCAGTATTTT | CASSLPLDRISIDTQYF
TRBJ2-2 | - | TRBV4-2 | - | TGTGCCAGCAGCCAAGTAACCCGAGCGAACACCGGGGAGCTGTTTTTT | CASSQVTRANTGELFF